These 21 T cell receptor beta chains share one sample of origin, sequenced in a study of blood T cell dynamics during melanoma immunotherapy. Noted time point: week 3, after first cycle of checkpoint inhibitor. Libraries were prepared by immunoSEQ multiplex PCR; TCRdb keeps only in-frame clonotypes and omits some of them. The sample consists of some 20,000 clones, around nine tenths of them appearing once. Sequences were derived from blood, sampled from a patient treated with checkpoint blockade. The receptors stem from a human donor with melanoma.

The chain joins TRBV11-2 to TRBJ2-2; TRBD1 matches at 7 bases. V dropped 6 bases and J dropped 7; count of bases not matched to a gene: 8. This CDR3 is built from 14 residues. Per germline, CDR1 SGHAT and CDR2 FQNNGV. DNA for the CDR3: TGTGCCAGCAGATACAGACAGGGAATCGGGGAGCTGTTTTTT. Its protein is CASRYRQGIGELFF.

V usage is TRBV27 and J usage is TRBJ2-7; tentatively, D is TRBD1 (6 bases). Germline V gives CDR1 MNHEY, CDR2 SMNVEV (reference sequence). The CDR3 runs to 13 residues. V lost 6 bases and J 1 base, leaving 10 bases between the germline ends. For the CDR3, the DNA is TGTGCCAGCAGACAGACAGGTTCCTACGAGCAGTACTTC. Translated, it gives CASRQTGSYEQYF.

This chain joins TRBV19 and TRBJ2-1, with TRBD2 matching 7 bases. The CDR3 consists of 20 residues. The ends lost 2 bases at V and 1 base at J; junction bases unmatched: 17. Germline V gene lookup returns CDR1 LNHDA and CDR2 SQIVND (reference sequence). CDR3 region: CASSIFSGGSTRTSYNEQFF. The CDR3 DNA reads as TGTGCCAGTAGTATATTTTCGGGCGGGAGTACGAGAACTTCCTACAATGAGCAGTTCTTC.

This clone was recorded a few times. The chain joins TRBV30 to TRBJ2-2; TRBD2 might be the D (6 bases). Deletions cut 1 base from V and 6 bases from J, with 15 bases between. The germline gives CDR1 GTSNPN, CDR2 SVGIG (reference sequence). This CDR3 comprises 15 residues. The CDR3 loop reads CAWSGRERESGELFF. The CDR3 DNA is TGTGCCTGGAGTGGCCGGGAGAGGGAATCCGGGGAGCTGTTTTTT.

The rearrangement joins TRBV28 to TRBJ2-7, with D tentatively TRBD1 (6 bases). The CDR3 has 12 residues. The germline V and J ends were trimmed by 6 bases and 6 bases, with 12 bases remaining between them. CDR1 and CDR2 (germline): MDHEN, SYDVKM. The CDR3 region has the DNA TGTGCCAGCAGACATACAGGGATCGAGCAGTACTTC. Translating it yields CASRHTGIEQYF.

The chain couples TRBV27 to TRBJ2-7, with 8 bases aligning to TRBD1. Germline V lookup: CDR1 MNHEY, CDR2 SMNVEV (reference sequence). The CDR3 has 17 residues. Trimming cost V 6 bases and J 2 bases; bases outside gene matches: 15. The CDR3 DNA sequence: TGTGCCAGCAGGCAGATAGGGGGGACAGGCTACACCTACGAGCAGTACTTC. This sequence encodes CASRQIGGTGYTYEQYF.

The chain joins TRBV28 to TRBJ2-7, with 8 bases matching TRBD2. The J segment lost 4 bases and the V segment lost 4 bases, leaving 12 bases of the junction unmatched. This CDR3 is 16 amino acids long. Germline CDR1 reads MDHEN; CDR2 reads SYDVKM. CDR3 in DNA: TGTGCCAGCAGTTCCCTAGAAGCGGGAGAAGGGTACGAGCAGTACTTC. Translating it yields CASSSLEAGEGYEQYF. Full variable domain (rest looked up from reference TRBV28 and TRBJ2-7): DVKVTQSSRYLVKRTGEKVFLECVQDMDHENMFWYRQDPGLGLRLIYFSYDVKMKEKGDIPEGYSVSREKKERFSLILESASTNQTSMYLCASSSLEAGEGYEQYFGPGTRLTVT.

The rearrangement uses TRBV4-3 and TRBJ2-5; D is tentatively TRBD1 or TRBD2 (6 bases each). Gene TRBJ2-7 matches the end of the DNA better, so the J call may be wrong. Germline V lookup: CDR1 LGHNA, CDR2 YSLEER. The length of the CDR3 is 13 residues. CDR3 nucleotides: TGCGCCAGCAGCCCGAAGGAGGGGGTCGAGCAGTACTTC. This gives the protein CASSPKEGVEQYF.

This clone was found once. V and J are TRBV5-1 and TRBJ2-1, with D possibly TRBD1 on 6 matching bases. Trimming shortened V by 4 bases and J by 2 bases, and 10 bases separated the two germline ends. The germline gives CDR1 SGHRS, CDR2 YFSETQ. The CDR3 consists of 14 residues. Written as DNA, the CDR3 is TGCGCCAGCAGCCCTTGGGGGCCCTACAATGAGCAGTTCTTC. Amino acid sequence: CASSPWGPYNEQFF.

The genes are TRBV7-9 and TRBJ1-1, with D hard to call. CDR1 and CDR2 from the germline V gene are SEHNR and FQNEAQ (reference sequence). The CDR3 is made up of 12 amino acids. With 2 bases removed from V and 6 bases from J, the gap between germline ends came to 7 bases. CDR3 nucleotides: TGTGCCAGCAGCTTACTAATAGCTGAAGCTTTCTTT. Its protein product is CASSLLIAEAFF.

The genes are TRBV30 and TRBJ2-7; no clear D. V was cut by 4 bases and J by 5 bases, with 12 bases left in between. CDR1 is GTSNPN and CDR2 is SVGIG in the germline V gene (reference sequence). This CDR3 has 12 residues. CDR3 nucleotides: TGTGCCTGGAATCCAGGTACCGACGAGCAGTACTTC. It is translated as CAWNPGTDEQYF.

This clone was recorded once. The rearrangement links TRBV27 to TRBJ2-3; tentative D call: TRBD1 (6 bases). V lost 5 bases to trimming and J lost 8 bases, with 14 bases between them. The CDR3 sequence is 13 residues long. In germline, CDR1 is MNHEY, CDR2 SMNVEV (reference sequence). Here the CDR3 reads CASSAPGAATQYF. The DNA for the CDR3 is TGTGCCAGCAGTGCCCCAGGGGCGGCTACGCAGTATTTT.

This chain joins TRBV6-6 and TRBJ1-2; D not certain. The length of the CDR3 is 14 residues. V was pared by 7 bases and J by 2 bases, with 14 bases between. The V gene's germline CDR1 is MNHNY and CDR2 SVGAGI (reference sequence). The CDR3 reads CASTQDTGNYGYTF. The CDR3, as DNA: TGTGCCAGCACCCAAGACACGGGAAACTATGGCTACACCTTC.

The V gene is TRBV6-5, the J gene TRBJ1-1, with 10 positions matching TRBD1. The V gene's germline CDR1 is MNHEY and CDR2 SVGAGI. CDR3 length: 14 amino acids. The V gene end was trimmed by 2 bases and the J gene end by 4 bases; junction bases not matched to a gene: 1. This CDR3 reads CASSYGDRGTEAFF. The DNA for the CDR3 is TGTGCCAGCAGTTACGGGGACAGGGGCACTGAAGCTTTCTTT.

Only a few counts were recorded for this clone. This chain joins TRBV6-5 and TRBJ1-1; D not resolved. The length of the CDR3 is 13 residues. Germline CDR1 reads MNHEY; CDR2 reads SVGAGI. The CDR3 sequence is CATRRQTNTEAFF. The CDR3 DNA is TGTGCAACCCGGAGGCAGACGAACACTGAAGCTTTCTTT.

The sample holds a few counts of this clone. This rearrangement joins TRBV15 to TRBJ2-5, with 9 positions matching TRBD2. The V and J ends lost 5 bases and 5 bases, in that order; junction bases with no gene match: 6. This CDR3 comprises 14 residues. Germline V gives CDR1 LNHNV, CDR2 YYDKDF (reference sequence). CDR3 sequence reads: CATSGAGGGETQYF. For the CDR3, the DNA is TGTGCCACCAGCGGAGCGGGAGGAGGGGAGACCCAGTACTTC.

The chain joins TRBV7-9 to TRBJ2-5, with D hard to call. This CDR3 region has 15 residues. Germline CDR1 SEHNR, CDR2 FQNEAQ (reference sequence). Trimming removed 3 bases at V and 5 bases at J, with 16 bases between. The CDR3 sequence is CASSFIGRLYETQYF. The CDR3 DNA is TGTGCCAGCAGCTTTATCGGCAGACTTTATGAGACCCAGTACTTC. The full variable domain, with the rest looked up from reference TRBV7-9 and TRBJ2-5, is DTGVSQNPRHKITKRGQNVTFRCDPISEHNRLYWYRQTLGQGPEFLTYFQNEAQLEKSRLLSDRFSAERPKGSFSTLEIQRTEQGDSAMYLCASSFIGRLYETQYFGPGTRLLVL.

CDR3 protein: CASSDSGSGSYNEQFF. In nucleotides, the CDR3 is TGTGCCAGCAGTGACTCGGGGAGCGGGAGCTACAATGAGCAGTTCTTC. V and J are TRBV6-4 and TRBJ2-1; 8 positions agree with TRBD2. The J segment lost 3 bases and the V segment lost 0 bases, leaving 4 bases of the junction unmatched. CDR1 and CDR2 (germline): MRHNA, SNTAGT. This CDR3 spans 16 amino acids.

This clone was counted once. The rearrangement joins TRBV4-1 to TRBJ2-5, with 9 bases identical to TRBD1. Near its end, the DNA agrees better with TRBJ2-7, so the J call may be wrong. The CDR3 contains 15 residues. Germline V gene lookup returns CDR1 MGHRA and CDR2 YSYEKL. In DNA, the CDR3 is TGCGCCAGCAGTCCACTAACAGGGGGCGGCTACGAGCAGTACTTC. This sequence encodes CASSPLTGGGYEQYF.

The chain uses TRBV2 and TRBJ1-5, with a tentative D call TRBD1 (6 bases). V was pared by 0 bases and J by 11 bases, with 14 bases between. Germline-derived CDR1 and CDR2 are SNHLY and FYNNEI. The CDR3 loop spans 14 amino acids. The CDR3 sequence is CASSEAGAGKAQHF. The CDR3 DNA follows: TGTGCCAGCAGTGAAGCGGGGGCGGGTAAGGCCCAGCATTTT.

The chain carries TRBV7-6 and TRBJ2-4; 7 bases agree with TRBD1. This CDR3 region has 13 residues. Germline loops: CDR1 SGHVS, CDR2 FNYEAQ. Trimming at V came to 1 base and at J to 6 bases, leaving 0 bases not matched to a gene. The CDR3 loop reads CASSLGTGNIQYF. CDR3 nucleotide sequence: TGTGCCAGCAGCTTAGGGACAGGAAACATTCAGTACTTC.